These T cell receptor beta chains were read from a single sample in a study of blood T cell repertoires in COVID-19. Sequencing used immunoSEQ multiplex PCR; TCRdb keeps in-frame clones, though not all of them. The repertoire has 30,000 to 50,000 clones, over 75% of them found once; the top ten carry approximately 8.9%. The specimen sequenced was peripheral blood. These receptors all stem from a human donor in a cohort sampled during active COVID-19. The CDR3 runs from the conserved cysteine through the conserved F or W. The D gene is left open where the match is weak. Clone size is stated in some rows and not others, as once, few, many or a class when expanded.

-	TRBV9	TRBJ2-3	-	16	TGTGCCAGCAGCGCTAGGACAGCCCTAGGGGTGGATACGCAGTATTTT	CASSARTALGVDTQYF
-	TRBV28	TRBJ2-2	-	12	TGTGCCAGCAGTTTATCGGGCGGGGAGCTGTTTTTT	CASSLSGGELFF
-	TRBV11-2	TRBJ1-1	-	17	TGTGCCAGCAGCTTATACCTAACGGGGGTAGCGAACACTGAAGCTTTCTTT	CASSLYLTGVANTEAFF
TRBD1	TRBV6-5	TRBJ1-1	-	15	TGTGCCAGCAGTGACTCCGGGACAGAGAACACTGAAGCTTTCTTT	CASSDSGTENTEAFF
TRBD2	TRBV27	TRBJ2-4	-	15	TGTGCCAGCAGCCGGACTAGCGACACTAAAAACATTCAGTACTTC	CASSRTSDTKNIQYF
-	TRBV30	TRBJ1-1	-	12	TGTGCCTGGGGACAGATGAACACTGAAGCTTTCTTT	CAWGQMNTEAFF
-	TRBV7-9	TRBJ2-3	-	12	TGTGCCAGCAGCTTAGTGACTAACTCGGGGTTTTTT	CASSLVTNSGFF
-	TRBV27	TRBJ1-1	-	11	TGTGCCAGCGGCCGCAACACTGAAGCTTTCTTT	CASGRNTEAFF
-	TRBV4-1	TRBJ1-4	-	17	TGCGCCAGCAGCCAAGATCACGTCACGTTCCCGGGTGAAAAACTGTTTTTT	CASSQDHVTFPGEKLFF
TRBD2	TRBV29-1	TRBJ2-3	-	15	TGCAGCGTCCTTCGAGCGGGGCGGGGCACAGATACGCAGTATTTT	CSVLRAGRGTDTQYF
-	TRBV10-3	TRBJ1-1	-	13	TGTGCCATCACCGGACAGCTGAACACTGAAGCTTTCTTT	CAITGQLNTEAFF
-	TRBV7-8	TRBJ1-6	-	16	TGTGCCAGCAGCTACGACAGGAGCTCCTATAATTCACCCCTCCACTTT	CASSYDRSSYNSPLHF
-	TRBV7-3	TRBJ2-3	-	13	TGTGCCAGCAGTCCGTCCCGCACAGATACGCAGTATTTT	CASSPSRTDTQYF
-	TRBV19	TRBJ2-1	-	15	TGTGCCAGTACCCTCGGGTCCCCGAGTTACAATGAGCAGTTCTTC	CASTLGSPSYNEQFF
TRBD2	TRBV10-2	TRBJ2-2	large	15	TGCGCCAGCAGTGGGGGCGGGGGGGCCACCGGGGAGCTGTTTTTT	CASSGGGGATGELFF
TRBD2	TRBV9	TRBJ2-5	-	16	TGTGCCAGCAGCTCCGCCGGGGGGGGTCAATGGGAGACCCAGTACTTC	CASSSAGGGQWETQYF
-	TRBV2	TRBJ1-3	few	18	TGTGCCAGCAGTGAACGGAGGGATCATTCTTACTCTGGAAACACCATATATTTT	CASSERRDHSYSGNTIYF
TRBD1	TRBV5-1	TRBJ1-2	-	13	TGCGCCAGCAGGGGGGGACAGACTTATGGCTACACCTTC	CASRGGQTYGYTF
TRBD2	TRBV5-1	TRBJ2-5	-	14	TGCGCCAGCAGCTTGGATGTGGGAGGGCCGCCCCAGTACTTC	CASSLDVGGPPQYF
TRBD2	TRBV5-4	TRBJ2-2	once	17	TGTGCCAGCAGTCCCACTAGCGGGAGAACGGTGACCGGGGAGCTGTTTTTT	CASSPTSGRTVTGELFF
TRBD2	TRBV11-2	TRBJ2-7	-	16	TGTGCCAGCAGCTCCACTAGCGGGGAATTATCCTACGAGCAGTACTTC	CASSSTSGELSYEQYF
TRBD1	TRBV12-3/TRBV12-4	TRBJ1-1	-	13	TGTGCCAGCAGGCAACAGGGGGCCACTGAAGCTTTCTTT	CASRQQGATEAFF
-	TRBV6-5	TRBJ2-3	-	14	TGTGCCAGCAGTTTTGCCGGTAGCACAGATACGCAGTATTTT	CASSFAGSTDTQYF
-	TRBV5-3	TRBJ2-5	-	17	TGTGCCAGAAGCACAGCCTCGGACAGCGTCCAACAAGAGACCCAGTACTTC	CARSTASDSVQQETQYF
-	TRBV3-1/TRBV3-2	TRBJ1-2	-	17	TGTGCCAGCAGCCCCCCAGGCACCCCCAGGCCTAACTATGGCTACACCTTC	CASSPPGTPRPNYGYTF
-	TRBV5-4	TRBJ2-7	-	14	TGTGCCAGCAGCTTGGACGTGGCTTCCTACGAGCAGTACTTC	CASSLDVASYEQYF
TRBD2	TRBV27	TRBJ2-3	-	21	TGTGCCAGCAGTTTCCTCGGGCTAGCGGGAGCCTTCGGGACTAGCACAGATACGCAGTATTTT	CASSFLGLAGAFGTSTDTQYF
TRBD2	TRBV7-9	TRBJ2-1	-	19	TGTGCCAGCAGCCCAGCGGGACTAGCGGGGCAAAGCTCCTACAATGAGCAGTTCTTC	CASSPAGLAGQSSYNEQFF
TRBD1	TRBV7-3	TRBJ1-1	few	15	TGTGCCAGCAGGCCCACAGGGGGCGCGAACACTGAAGCTTTCTTT	CASRPTGGANTEAFF
TRBD1	TRBV7-2	TRBJ2-4	-	16	TGTGCCAGCAGCGAAGCCGGGACAGCTGGCAAAAACATTCAGTACTTC	CASSEAGTAGKNIQYF
TRBD1	TRBV5-8	TRBJ1-1	few	16	TGTGCCACCCGGTCGGGACAGGAGACCTTTAACACTGAAGCTTTCTTT	CATRSGQETFNTEAFF
-	TRBV20-1	TRBJ1-5	once	13	TGCAGTGCTAGTCAGATTAGCAATCAGCCCCAGCATTTT	CSASQISNQPQHF
TRBD1	TRBV5-5	TRBJ2-3	-	17	TGTGCCAGCAGCTTGGAAGGGACAGGGGGTGGCACAGATACGCAGTATTTT	CASSLEGTGGGTDTQYF
-	TRBV5-1	TRBJ2-1	once	13	TGCGCCAGCAGCTTGGTTGGTAGCCTAGAGCAGTTCTTC	CASSLVGSLEQFF
TRBD2	TRBV6-2/TRBV6-3	TRBJ2-6	-	19	TGTGCCAGCAGTAACTACCCCCTAGCGGGGGGAGCTGGGGCCAACGTCCTGACTTTC	CASSNYPLAGGAGANVLTF
-	TRBV7-7	TRBJ2-5	-	17	TGTGCTAGCAGCTTAGACTCTGGTAGCGGAATACAAGAGACCCAGTACTTC	CASSLDSGSGIQETQYF
-	TRBV3-1/TRBV3-2	TRBJ1-1	-	15	TGTGCCAGCAGCCAAGAAGGTGGACAGACCACTGAAGCTTTCTTT	CASSQEGGQTTEAFF
-	TRBV19	TRBJ2-1	-	13	TGTGCCAGTAGAACCGGACAGTACAATGAGCAGTTCTTC	CASRTGQYNEQFF
-	TRBV5-8	TRBJ1-5	few	14	TGTGCCAGCAGCTTGGGGAGCCTTGGTCAGCCCCAGCATTTT	CASSLGSLGQPQHF